Each of the 5 T cell receptor beta chains below was sequenced from the same sample in a study of cytotoxic CD8 clonotypes in ibrutinib-treated CLL. Sequenced by immunoSEQ multiplex PCR; TCRdb stores in-frame clones only, minus some. The table shows over 70,000 clones, with around 84% occurring only once. Here the sequenced sample was PBMCs, taken before ibrutinib treatment. These receptor sequences come from a human donor with chronic lymphocytic leukemia.

The V and J genes are TRBV27 and TRBJ2-7, with 7 bases lining up with TRBD1. Per germline, CDR1 MNHEY and CDR2 SMNVEV (reference sequence). With 6 bases clipped from V and 2 bases from J, the junction kept 16 bases outside the gene matches. CDR3 size: 17 residues. The CDR3 spells CASRLLGQRELPYEQYF. The CDR3 DNA reads TGTGCCAGCAGGCTGCTGGGACAGAGAGAACTACCCTACGAGCAGTACTTC.

The V call is TRBV4-2, the J call TRBJ1-3; D remains ambiguous. The CDR3 runs 14 residues. Germline V gene lookup returns CDR1 LGHNA and CDR2 YNFKEQ. V was pared by 1 base and J by 2 bases, with 6 bases between. The CDR3 bases are TGTGCCAGCAGCCAAGGGACTGCTGGAAACACCATATATTTT. It encodes CASSQGTAGNTIYF.

V gene TRBV4-2 combines with J gene TRBJ2-3; possibly TRBD2 for D (6 bases). The CDR3 has 16 amino acids. Germline V gene data show CDR1 as LGHNA and CDR2 as YNFKEQ. Trimming pared 0 bases from V and 4 bases from J, leaving 14 bases between. This chain's CDR3 is CASSQDGGINSDTQYF. As DNA, the CDR3 is TGTGCCAGCAGCCAAGATGGCGGGATAAATTCAGATACGCAGTATTTT.

In this sample, this clone turned up a few times. The rearrangement joins TRBV7-9 to TRBJ2-1; D unresolved. The CDR3 has 12 amino acids. V was trimmed by 5 bases and J by 8 bases, leaving 10 bases between them. Germline CDR1 and CDR2: SEHNR and FQNEAQ (reference sequence). CDR3 sequence reads: CASSPPLHEQFF. The CDR3, as DNA: TGTGCCAGCAGCCCCCCCCTCCATGAGCAGTTCTTC.

The chain has TRBV9 and TRBJ1-1, with no clear D. V lost 0 bases, J lost 0 bases, and 9 bases lay in between. CDR3 length: 15 amino acids. Germline CDR1 SGDLS, CDR2 YYNGEE. CDR3 residues: CASSVELGMNTEAFF. The CDR3 nucleotides are TGTGCCAGCAGCGTAGAGCTAGGAATGAACACTGAAGCTTTCTTT.